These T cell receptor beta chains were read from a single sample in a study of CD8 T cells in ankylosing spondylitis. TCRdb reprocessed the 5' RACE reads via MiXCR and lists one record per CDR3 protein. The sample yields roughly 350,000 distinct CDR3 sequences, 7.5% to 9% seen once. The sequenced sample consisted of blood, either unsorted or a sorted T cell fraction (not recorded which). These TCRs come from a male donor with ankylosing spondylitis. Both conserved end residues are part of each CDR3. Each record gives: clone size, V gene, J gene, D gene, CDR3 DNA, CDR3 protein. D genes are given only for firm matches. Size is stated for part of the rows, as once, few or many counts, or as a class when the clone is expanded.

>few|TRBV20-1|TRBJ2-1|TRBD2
TGCAGTGCCACTCTTAGCGGGCAGACCTACAATGAGCAGTTCTTC
CSATLSGQTYNEQFF
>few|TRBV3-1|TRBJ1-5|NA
TGTGCCAGCAGCCAAGGTAGGGGGAATCAGCCCCACTATTTT
CASSQGRGNQPHYF
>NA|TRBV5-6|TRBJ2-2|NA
TGTGCCAGCAGCTTGGGTCGGGAGCTGTTTTTT
CASSLGRELFF
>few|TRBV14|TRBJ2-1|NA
TGTGCCAGCAGCCAAGATAGTATTTGGGGGCCCATTCGTGAGCAGTTCTTC
CASSQDSIWGPIREQFF
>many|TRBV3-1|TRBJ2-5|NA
TGTGCCAGCAGCCACTGGACGGCCCCCAAGACCCAGTACTTC
CASSHWTAPKTQYF
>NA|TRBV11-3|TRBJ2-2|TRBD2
TGTGCCAGCAGCCCCACCTCACTAGCGGGAGTGGCCGGGGAGCTGTTTTTT
CASSPTSLAGVAGELFF
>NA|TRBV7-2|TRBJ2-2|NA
TGTGCCAGCAGCTTAGTGACTAACGCAGGGGAGCTGTTTTTT
CASSLVTNAGELFF
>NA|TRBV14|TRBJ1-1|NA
TGTGCCAGCAGCCAGTATTCGAACAGGGTCTCCACTGAAGCTTTCTTT
CASSQYSNRVSTEAFF
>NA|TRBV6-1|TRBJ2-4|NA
TGTGCCAGCTGGCGCAGCAAGTTCAAAAACATTCAGTACTTC
CASWRSKFKNIQYF
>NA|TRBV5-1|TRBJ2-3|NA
TGCGCCAGCAGCTTGGACCCTCCTGTCGATACGCAGTATTTT
CASSLDPPVDTQYF
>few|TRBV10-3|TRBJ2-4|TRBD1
TGTGCCATCAGTGAGTACAGGGGCCTGCACGGCATTCAGTACTTC
CAISEYRGLHGIQYF
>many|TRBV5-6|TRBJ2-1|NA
TGTGCCAGCAGCCGCCTACAGTCCTACAATGAGCAGTTCTTC
CASSRLQSYNEQFF
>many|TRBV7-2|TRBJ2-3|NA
TGTGCCAGCAGCGGCCCCAGGGCAGATACGCAGTATTTT
CASSGPRADTQYF
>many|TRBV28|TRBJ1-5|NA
TGTGCCAGCAGTCCAAGTTCGGCCCAGCATTTT
CASSPSSAQHF
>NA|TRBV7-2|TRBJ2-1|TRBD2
TGTGCCAGCAGCCCCGCAGGACTAGTTGAGGATGAGCAGTTCTTC
CASSPAGLVEDEQFF
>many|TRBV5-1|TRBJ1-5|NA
TGCGCCAGCAGCTTTGGGGCCCCCAATCAGCCCCAGCATTTT
CASSFGAPNQPQHF
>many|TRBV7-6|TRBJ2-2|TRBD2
TGTGCCAGCAGCTGGGGGGGATCTTACACCGGGGAGCTGTTTTTT
CASSWGGSYTGELFF
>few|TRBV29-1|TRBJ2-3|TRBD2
TGCAGCGTCGCCGGGACTAGCGGGACTACTAGCACAGATACGCAGTATTTT
CSVAGTSGTTSTDTQYF
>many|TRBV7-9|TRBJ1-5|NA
TGTGCCAGCAGCTTATCACAGGGACCTCAGCCCCAGCATTTT
CASSLSQGPQPQHF
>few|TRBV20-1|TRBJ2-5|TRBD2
TGCAGTGCTAGTGGAAGCGGGGTAGGGCAAGAGACCCAGTACTTC
CSASGSGVGQETQYF
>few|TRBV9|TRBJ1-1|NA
TGTGCCAGCAGCGGAAGGGACCTGAACACTGAAGCTTTCTTT
CASSGRDLNTEAFF
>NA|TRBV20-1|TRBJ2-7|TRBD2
TGCAGTGCTAGGAAGCGGGAGACCTACGAGCAGTACTTC
CSARKRETYEQYF
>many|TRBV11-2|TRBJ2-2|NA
TGTGCCAGCGGCTATTTCGGGAACACCGGGGAGCTGTTTTTT
CASGYFGNTGELFF
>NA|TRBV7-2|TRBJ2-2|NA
TGTGCCAGCTTTCCCCGGGCCACGAACACCGGGGAGCTGTTTTTT
CASFPRATNTGELFF
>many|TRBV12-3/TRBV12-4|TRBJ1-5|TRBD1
TGTGCCAGCAGTCGACAGGGGGGTAATCAGCCCCAGCATTTT
CASSRQGGNQPQHF
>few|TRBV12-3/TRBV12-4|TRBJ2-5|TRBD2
TGTGCCAGCAGCCTTATTGGGGGGGGGGAGACCCAGTACTTC
CASSLIGGGETQYF
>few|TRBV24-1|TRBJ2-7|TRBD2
TGTGCCACCAGTGATCCGACTAGCGGGAGGCCCTACGAGCAGTACTTC
CATSDPTSGRPYEQYF
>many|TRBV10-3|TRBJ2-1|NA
TGTGCCATCAGTGAGTCGGACAGCTTCAACAATGAGCAGTTCTTC
CAISESDSFNNEQFF
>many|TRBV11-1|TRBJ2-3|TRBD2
TGTGCCAGCAGCTTAGGGCTAGCGGAGCTTATGCGCACAGATACGCAGTATTTT
CASSLGLAELMRTDTQYF
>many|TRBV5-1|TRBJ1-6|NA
TGCGCCAGCAGCTTGTCCCCCGGGTCCTATAATTCACCCCTCCACTTT
CASSLSPGSYNSPLHF
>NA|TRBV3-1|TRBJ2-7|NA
TGTGCCAGCAGCTCGCGGATGGGGTGGGAGCAGTACTTC
CASSSRMGWEQYF
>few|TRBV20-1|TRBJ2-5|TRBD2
TGCAGTGCTAGATTGGCGGGAGCAGAGACCCAGTACTTC
CSARLAGAETQYF
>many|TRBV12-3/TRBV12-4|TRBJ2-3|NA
TGTGCCAGCACAAACACAGATACGCAGTATTTT
CASTNTDTQYF
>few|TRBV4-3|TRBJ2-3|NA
TGCGCCAGCAGCCAAGAAGGCCTAGTTTTGGAAGATACGCAGTATTTT
CASSQEGLVLEDTQYF
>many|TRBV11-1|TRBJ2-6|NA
TGTGCCAGCAGCCCCATGGGGTCGGGGTCAACTGGGGCCAACGTCCTGACTTTC
CASSPMGSGSTGANVLTF
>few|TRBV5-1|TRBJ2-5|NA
TGCGCCAGCAGCTTGGCCGGAGCTGATGACGAGACCCAGTACTTC
CASSLAGADDETQYF
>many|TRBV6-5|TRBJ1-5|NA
TGTGCCAGCAGTTACTCCTCAGTAGGTCAGCCCCAGCATTTT
CASSYSSVGQPQHF
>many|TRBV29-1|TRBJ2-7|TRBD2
TGCAGCGTTGGGCTAGCGGGAGGGCCGGGCGAGCAGTACTTC
CSVGLAGGPGEQYF
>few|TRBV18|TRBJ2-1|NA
TGTGCCAGCTCACCTCGATCCAGAAGCTCCTACAATGAGCAGTTCTTC
CASSPRSRSSYNEQFF
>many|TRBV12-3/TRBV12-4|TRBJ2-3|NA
TGTGCCAGCAGTTTTCCTTCCAGCACAGATACGCAGTATTTT
CASSFPSSTDTQYF
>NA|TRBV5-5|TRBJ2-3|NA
TGTGCCAGCAGCGTCACGGGTAGGGATACGCAGTATTTT
CASSVTGRDTQYF
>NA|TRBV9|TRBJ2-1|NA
TGTGCCAGCAGCGTAGGGGTAGGCCTCCTTTACAATGAGCAGTTCTTC
CASSVGVGLLYNEQFF
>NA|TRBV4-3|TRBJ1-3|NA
TGCGCCAGCAGCCAAGAGAGGGGATTCTCTGGAAACACCATATATTTT
CASSQERGFSGNTIYF
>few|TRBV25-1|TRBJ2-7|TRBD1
TGTGCCAGCAGATCCGGGACAGCTTTAACAAGGTGTTACGAGCAGTACTTC
CASRSGTALTRCYEQYF